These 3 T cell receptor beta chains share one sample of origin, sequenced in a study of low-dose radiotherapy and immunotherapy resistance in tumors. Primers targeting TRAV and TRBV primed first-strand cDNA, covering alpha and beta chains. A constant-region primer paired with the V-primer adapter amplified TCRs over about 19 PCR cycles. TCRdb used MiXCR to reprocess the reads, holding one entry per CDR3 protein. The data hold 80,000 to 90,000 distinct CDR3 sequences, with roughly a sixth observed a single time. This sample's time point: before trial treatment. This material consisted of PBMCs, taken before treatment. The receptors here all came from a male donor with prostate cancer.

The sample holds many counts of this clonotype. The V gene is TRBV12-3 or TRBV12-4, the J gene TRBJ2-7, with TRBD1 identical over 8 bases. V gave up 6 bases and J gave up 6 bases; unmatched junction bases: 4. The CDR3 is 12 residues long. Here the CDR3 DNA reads TGTGCCAGCAGCCCAGACAGGGGCGAGCAGTACTTC. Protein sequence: CASSPDRGEQYF.

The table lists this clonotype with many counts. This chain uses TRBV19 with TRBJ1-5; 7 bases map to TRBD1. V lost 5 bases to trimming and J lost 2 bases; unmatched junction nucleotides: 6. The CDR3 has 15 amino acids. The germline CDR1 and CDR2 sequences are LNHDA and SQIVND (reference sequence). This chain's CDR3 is CASSSRQGGNQPQHF. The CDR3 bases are TGTGCCAGTAGTTCCCGGCAGGGGGGCAATCAGCCCCAGCATTTT.

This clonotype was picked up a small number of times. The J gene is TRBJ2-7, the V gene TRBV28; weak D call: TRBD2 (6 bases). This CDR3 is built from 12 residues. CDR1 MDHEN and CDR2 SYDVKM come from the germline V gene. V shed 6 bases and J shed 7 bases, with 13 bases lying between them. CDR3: CASSLAGLEQYF. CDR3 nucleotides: TGTGCCAGCAGCTTGGCGGGGCTGGAGCAGTACTTC.